The TCR beta chain described here comes from a study of healthy donors' naive CD4 and CD8 T cells. Findings and limits, study-wide: Positive CDR3 charge linked to CD4+ cells, negative to CD8+ cells.

V lost 7 bases, J lost 3 bases, and 10 bases lay in between. Per germline, CDR1 SQVTM and CDR2 ANQGSEA. This CDR3 has 12 amino acids. Each TCR library used 400 to 600 ng of total RNA and a linear amplification protocol. TCRdb analysed the reads with MiXCR anew, one entry per CDR3 protein. This table holds 150,000 to 200,000 distinct CDR3 sequences, 65% to 75% found once. A note on this clonotype: Its antigen is unknown.

The sample consisted of naive CD4+ and CD8+ T cells sorted from blood, pooled from several donors. The sequence derives from a pool of human donors in good health; the sample pools cells from several healthy donors. V gene TRBV29-1 combines with J gene TRBJ1-5, with D tentatively TRBD1 (5 bases). CDR3 protein: CSAGDFNQPQHF. CDR3 nucleotide sequence: TGCAGCGCTGGGGACTTCAATCAGCCCCAGCATTTT.